The following is a T cell receptor (beta chain) sequence with its context. This specimen belongs to a study of blood T cell repertoires in COVID-19. As for the study in general: Samples representing acute and convalescent COVID-19 were sourced from the United States, Italy and Spain.

Profiled with immunoSEQ multiplex PCR; TCRdb holds only in-frame clones, not every one. The sample shows 250,000 or so clones, about 70% of them seen only once. This CDR3 region has 15 residues. Germline V lookup: CDR1 SGHDN, CDR2 FVKESK. Trimming removed 4 bases from V and 8 bases from J; junction bases left unmatched: 14. This TCR derives from a woman older than 75 with acute or convalescent COVID-19. This chain joins TRBV14 and TRBJ2-7, with 7 positions matching TRBD1. The sample taken for sequencing was peripheral blood. The chain's CDR3 is CASSPHQGESTKQYF. DNA of the CDR3: TGTGCCAGCAGCCCTCACCAGGGGGAATCTACGAAGCAGTACTTC.